This T cell receptor (delta chain) was identified in a study of gamma-delta T cells after stem cell transplantation. The germline CDR1 and CDR2 sequences are GEAIGNYY and EKD. V lost 1 base and J 13 bases, leaving 21 bases between the germline ends. This CDR3 region has 14 residues. To note about this clone: The protein recorded in TCRdb matches a much larger clone and deviates from this DNA's translation at residue 12, suggesting a read error; the protein here is obtained by translating the DNA.

TCRdb redid the clone calls on the RT-PCR reads with CATT. Counted here are over 8,500 delta-chain clones, over 1% occurring once; the ten biggest clones make up 9% to 12%. The receptor was isolated from a human donor. It is not recorded whose cells these are; they may come from a transplant donor. The chain carries TRDV2 and TRDJ1; D gene uncertain. Sequencing used gamma-delta T cells. As DNA, the CDR3 is TGTGCCTGTGACACGGTGTCTTTATCCGCCGAACGCATCTTT. This codes for CACDTVSLSAERIF.